A single sample is the source of the 23 T cell receptor beta chains below, sequenced in a study of cytomegalovirus exposure and HLA in healthy donors. Researchers ran the PCR with 60 Vbeta and 13 Jbeta primers. Assay used: immunoSEQ multiplex PCR; TCRdb lists only in-frame clones, some missing. The repertoire consists of a few hundred thousand clones, with approximately 91% occurring once and the leading ten covering about 1.7%. Source material: PBMCs. The source of these receptors is a girl aged 2-10 years in good health and CMV-seronegative.

The CDR3 sequence is CASSEIGGTDTQYF. For the CDR3, the DNA is TGTGCCAGCAGTGAAATCGGTGGCACAGATACGCAGTATTTT. The rearrangement joins TRBV2 to TRBJ2-3, with D hard to call. The V end lost 2 bases, the J end lost 1 base, and 7 bases lay between the germline ends. This CDR3 comprises 14 residues. CDR1 is SNHLY, CDR2 FYNNEI, per germline.

The chain links TRBV7-9 to TRBJ2-7, with D perhaps TRBD2 (5 bases). V lost 1 base to trimming and J lost 6 bases, with 13 bases between them. Per germline, CDR1 SEHNR and CDR2 FQNEAQ (reference sequence). The CDR3 covers 14 residues. The CDR3 region has the DNA TGTGCCAGCAGCTTAGGTGGTAGCGAGGGCGAGCAGTACTTC. This gives the protein CASSLGGSEGEQYF. Full variable domain (missing parts from reference TRBV7-9 and TRBJ2-7): DTGVSQNPRHKITKRGQNVTFRCDPISEHNRLYWYRQTLGQGPEFLTYFQNEAQLEKSRLLSDRFSAERPKGSFSTLEIQRTEQGDSAMYLCASSLGGSEGEQYFGPGTRLTVT.

This clone was seen a few times. This rearrangement joins TRBV7-9 to TRBJ2-7; TRBD1 might be the D (6 bases). Germline lookup yields CDR1 SEHNR and CDR2 FQNEAQ (reference sequence). The CDR3 has 15 amino acids. V was clipped by 5 bases and J by 7 bases, with 21 bases between them. CDR3 amino acids: CASSTLWDTGREQYF. CDR3 nucleotide sequence: TGTGCCAGCAGCACACTCTGGGACACGGGTCGGGAGCAGTACTTC.

CDR3 DNA sequence: TGTGCCAGCAGCAAAGGGACAGGGGTTTACGAGCAGTACTTC. Protein product: CASSKGTGVYEQYF. The chain has TRBV5-4 and TRBJ2-5, with 10 bases aligning to TRBD1. The last part of the DNA fits TRBJ2-7 better; the J call may be wrong. Germline CDR1 reads SGHNT; CDR2 reads YYREEE (reference sequence). The CDR3 extends over 14 amino acids.

The J gene is TRBJ2-3, the V gene TRBV5-5; 12 bases match TRBD2. The junction had 2 bases not matched to a gene; V was cut back by 6 bases and J by 3 bases. Germline V gene lookup returns CDR1 SGHKS and CDR2 YYEKEE (reference sequence). CDR3 length: 14 residues. The CDR3 is CASMTSGRTDTQYF. In nucleotides, the CDR3 is TGTGCCAGCATGACTAGCGGGAGAACAGATACGCAGTATTTT.

The rearrangement joins TRBV28 to TRBJ2-1; D is possibly TRBD2 (5 bases). This CDR3 region has 11 residues. The V gene lost 8 bases and the J gene lost 9 bases, with 11 bases spanning the gap. Germline V gives CDR1 MDHEN, CDR2 SYDVKM. DNA of the CDR3: TGTGCCAGCTCAAAGGGAGTTGAGCAGTTCTTC. Translated: CASSKGVEQFF.

The rearrangement links TRBV28 to TRBJ2-5; D uncertain. Germline CDR1 reads MDHEN; CDR2 reads SYDVKM. Between the trimmed V and J ends, which lost 4 bases and 3 bases, there was a span of 6 bases. The CDR3 sequence is 12 residues long. The CDR3 loop reads CASSWAEETQYF. The CDR3 coding sequence is TGTGCCAGCAGTTGGGCCGAAGAGACCCAGTACTTC.

V gene TRBV7-9 combines with J gene TRBJ2-7; possible D gene TRBD1, 7 bases. The V gene lost 3 bases and the J gene lost 4 bases, with 16 bases spanning the gap. The length of the CDR3 is 15 residues. CDR1 SEHNR and CDR2 FQNEAQ come from the germline V gene (reference sequence). CDR3 sequence: CASSFRAQGGYEQYF. CDR3 sequence (DNA): TGTGCCAGCAGCTTCCGGGCGCAGGGGGGTTACGAGCAGTACTTC.

The rearrangement uses TRBV18 and TRBJ1-2; D is perhaps TRBD1 (5 bases). Germline V gives CDR1 KGHSH, CDR2 LQKENI. This CDR3 has 14 residues. The V end was cut by 2 bases, the J end by 8 bases, with 15 bases between. CDR3 region: CASSPKGATSGYTF. DNA for the CDR3: TGTGCCAGCTCACCAAAAGGGGCTACATCCGGCTACACCTTC.

V gene TRBV5-4 combines with J gene TRBJ2-5; TRBD2 agrees at 7 bases. The V gene's germline CDR1 is SGHNT and CDR2 YYREEE (reference sequence). The V and J ends lost 7 bases and 2 bases, in that order; junction bases with no gene match: 8. The CDR3 has 14 amino acids. CDR3: CASHPPGGQETQYF. The CDR3 DNA sequence: TGTGCCAGCCACCCCCCGGGGGGACAAGAGACCCAGTACTTC.

The J gene is TRBJ2-7, the V gene TRBV6-6; 9 bases match TRBD1. V was clipped by 4 bases and J by 2 bases; unmatched bases: 3. Germline V gives CDR1 MNHNY, CDR2 SVGAGI (reference sequence). The CDR3 has 14 amino acids. The CDR3 DNA sequence: TGTGCCAGCAGTTCCGGGACAGGGACCTACGAGCAGTACTTC. Translation: CASSSGTGTYEQYF.

V is TRBV7-2 and J is TRBJ1-2; D perhaps matches TRBD1 (5 bases). Germline lookup yields CDR1 SGHTA and CDR2 FQGNSA. The CDR3 length is 13 residues. With 1 base removed from V and 3 bases from J, the gap between germline ends came to 6 bases. For the CDR3, the DNA is TGTGCCAGCAGCTTAGGACAGCACTATGGCTACACCTTC. This codes for CASSLGQHYGYTF.

This chain uses TRBV2 with TRBJ1-5, with 7 bases matching TRBD1. This CDR3 contains 15 residues. The germline V gene encodes CDR1 SNHLY and CDR2 FYNNEI. V shed 9 bases, J shed 0 bases, and the junction held 8 bases outside the gene matches. The CDR3 DNA sequence: TGTGCCAGTTCCATCGGGACAGCTAGCAATCAGCCCCAGCATTTT. Translation gives CASSIGTASNQPQHF.

The chain couples TRBV28 to TRBJ2-3, with D maybe TRBD2 (6 bases). CDR1 MDHEN and CDR2 SYDVKM come from the germline V gene. The CDR3 has 15 residues. The germline V and J ends were trimmed by 6 bases and 3 bases, with 16 bases remaining between them. CDR3 protein: CASSLGGSATDTQYF. CDR3 nucleotide sequence: TGTGCCAGCAGCCTCGGGGGTAGTGCGACAGATACGCAGTATTTT.

The chain has TRBV2 and TRBJ2-3; 11 bases fit TRBD1. Germline-derived CDR1 and CDR2 are SNHLY and FYNNEI. The CDR3 loop spans 14 amino acids. With V trimmed by 9 bases and J by 2 bases, 4 bases remained unmatched. Here the CDR3 reads CARSGQGATDTQYF. In nucleotides, the CDR3 is TGTGCCAGGTCAGGACAGGGGGCCACAGATACGCAGTATTTT.

The chain uses TRBV6-6 and TRBJ2-3; 8 nucleotides align to TRBD2. The length of the CDR3 is 15 residues. Germline CDR1 reads MNHNY; CDR2 reads SVGAGI (reference sequence). J was trimmed by 1 base and V by 4 bases; bases with no gene match: 4. The CDR3 DNA is TGTGCCAGCAGTTTTTCGGGGGGGGGCACAGATACGCAGTATTTT. It specifies CASSFSGGGTDTQYF.

In the case of this clone: This specimen includes other DNA sequences encoding the same CDR3. V is TRBV5-1 and J is TRBJ2-5; D is possibly TRBD1 (5 bases). Germline loops: CDR1 SGHRS, CDR2 YFSETQ. This CDR3 region has 13 residues. V dropped 1 base and J dropped 5 bases, with 9 bases sitting between them. This CDR3 reads CASSLQGEETQYF. The CDR3 DNA reads as TGCGCCAGCAGCTTGCAGGGTGAGGAGACCCAGTACTTC.

This chain uses TRBV7-8 with TRBJ1-2; D may be TRBD1 (5 bases). The germline CDR1 and CDR2 sequences are SGHVS and FQNEAQ. V lost 1 base and J lost 8, with 11 bases in between. CDR3 length equals 13 residues. The CDR3 DNA reads TGTGCCAGCAGCTTAGTAGGGGTGGGCGGCTACACCTTC. It translates to CASSLVGVGGYTF.

The chain uses TRBV5-1 and TRBJ2-4; D may be TRBD2 (6 bases). V was trimmed by 2 bases and J by 0 bases, leaving 18 bases between them. Germline loops: CDR1 SGHRS, CDR2 YFSETQ. The CDR3 extends over 18 amino acids. DNA of the CDR3: TGCGCCAGCAGCTTCAACGGGAGCGGCCTACTAGCCAAAAACATTCAGTACTTC. This encodes CASSFNGSGLLAKNIQYF.

The chain is built from TRBV10-2 and TRBJ1-5; the D is unclear. The CDR3 is made up of 14 amino acids. V was pared by 7 bases and J by 2 bases, with 12 bases between. CDR1 is WSHSY and CDR2 is SAAADI in the germline V gene. The DNA for the CDR3 is TGCGCCAGCACCCTCGGGGTGGGCAATCAGCCCCAGCATTTT. This sequence encodes CASTLGVGNQPQHF.

The V and J genes are TRBV6-1 and TRBJ2-7; a weak D match, TRBD1 (6 bases). V lost 4 bases, J lost 3 bases, and 13 bases lay in between. The V gene's germline CDR1 is MNHNS and CDR2 SASEGT. This CDR3 has 14 residues. As DNA, the CDR3 is TGTGCCAGCAGTGTGGGGGCGGACAGCTACGAGCAGTACTTC. Residues: CASSVGADSYEQYF.

The chain recombines TRBV19 with TRBJ2-7, with TRBD2 matching 12 bases. The CDR3 is made up of 16 amino acids. The germline gives CDR1 LNHDA, CDR2 SQIVND (reference sequence). V shed 6 bases and J 4 bases; nucleotides not matched to a gene: 10. CDR3 in DNA: TGTGCCAGTAGGAACCAACTAGCGGGAGGTTATTACGAGCAGTACTTC. Its translation: CASRNQLAGGYYEQYF.

This rearrangement joins TRBV7-9 to TRBJ2-5, with 8 bases aligning to TRBD2. The CDR3 sequence is 16 residues long. With 7 bases clipped from V and 5 bases from J, the junction kept 15 bases outside the gene matches. Germline V gene sequence: CDR1 SEHNR, CDR2 FQNEAQ (reference sequence). As DNA, the CDR3 is TGTGCCAGCACCTACTCGGGTGGACTAGCCTTGGAGACCCAGTACTTC. Translating gives CASTYSGGLALETQYF.